These 30 T cell receptor beta chains came from one sample sequenced in a study of beta chain features in type 1 diabetes. Study results and limitations: TCRB CDR3 length was moderately but significantly reduced in all four CD4+ subsets of Type 1 diabetes patients.

No antigens are known for them. Expressed TCRB transcripts were sequenced after all isolated RNA was converted to cDNA. Only in-frame clones appear in the TCRdb table, and some are missing; sequencing was by immunoSEQ multiplex PCR. The sample holds a few hundred thousand clones, around 13% seen once. The sample comprised naive CD4+ T cells from blood. These receptors came from a woman aged 18-30 years with type 1 diabetes.

The rearrangement links TRBV5-1 to TRBJ2-7; 10 bases agree with TRBD1. The germline gives CDR1 SGHRS, CDR2 YFSETQ. The CDR3 has 16 amino acids. J was trimmed by 0 bases and V by 2 bases; bases with no gene match: 5. The DNA for the CDR3 is TGCGCCAGCAGCTTAACGACAGGGGGCCTCTCCTACGAGCAGTACTTC. It encodes CASSLTTGGLSYEQYF.

V and J are TRBV19 and TRBJ2-2; TRBD1 is a possible D gene (7 bases). Trimming shortened V by 10 bases and J by 4 bases, and 19 bases separated the two germline ends. Looked up from germline, CDR1 is LNHDA and CDR2 is SQIVND (reference sequence). The CDR3 runs 15 residues. CDR3 in DNA: TGTGCCACCCGGTTCGCCAGGGGGGTCACCGGGGAGCTGTTTTTT. Translated: CATRFARGVTGELFF.

The chain has TRBV5-1 and TRBJ1-2; D is ambiguous. The CDR3 extends over 14 amino acids. V lost 0 bases to trimming and J lost 4 bases, with 10 bases between them. From germline, CDR1 is SGHRS and CDR2 YFSETQ. The CDR3 loop reads CASSLDRTFYGYTF. Written as DNA, the CDR3 is TGCGCCAGCAGCTTGGACCGCACATTCTATGGCTACACCTTC. The complete variable domain, with remaining parts taken from reference TRBV5-1 and TRBJ1-2, reads KAGVTQTPRYLIKTRGQQVTLSCSPISGHRSVSWYQQTPGQGLQFLFEYFSETQRNKGNFPGRFSGRQFSNSRSEMNVSTLELGDSALYLCASSLDRTFYGYTFGSGTRLTVV.

This clone occurred a few times. The rearrangement uses TRBV5-1 and TRBJ2-3; 11 nucleotides align to TRBD2. This CDR3 region has 17 residues. With 7 bases clipped from V and 4 bases from J, the junction kept 14 bases outside the gene matches. CDR1 is SGHRS and CDR2 is YFSETQ in the germline V gene. CDR3 sequence (DNA): TGCGCCAGCCGGACGAATAGCGGGGGGGCCCGAGCAGATACGCAGTATTTT. Its translation: CASRTNSGGARADTQYF.

CDR3 sequence: CASSLTRGETQYF. DNA for the CDR3: TGTGCCAGCAGCTTAACGCGTGGAGAGACCCAGTACTTC. The chain employs TRBV7-9 and TRBJ2-5, with unresolved D. The CDR3 totals 13 residues. Trimming cost V 2 bases and J 4 bases, with 8 bases left between them. Per the germline V gene, CDR1 is SEHNR and CDR2 is FQNEAQ (reference sequence). The entire variable domain, with the rest obtained from reference TRBV7-9 and TRBJ2-5, is as follows: DTGVSQNPRHKITKRGQNVTFRCDPISEHNRLYWYRQTLGQGPEFLTYFQNEAQLEKSRLLSDRFSAERPKGSFSTLEIQRTEQGDSAMYLCASSLTRGETQYFGPGTRLLVL.

This clone was seen a handful of times. This chain joins TRBV7-3 and TRBJ2-7, with 10 nucleotides matching TRBD1. The CDR3 covers 15 residues. The V gene end was trimmed by 5 bases and the J gene end by 2 bases; junction bases not matched to a gene: 6. Germline V gene lookup returns CDR1 SGHTA and CDR2 FQGTGA. The CDR3 is CASSRTGGSPYEQYF. The CDR3, as DNA: TGTGCCAGCAGCCGGACAGGGGGGAGTCCCTACGAGCAGTACTTC. The whole variable domain, remainder taken from reference TRBV7-3 and TRBJ2-7, is GAGVSQTPSNKVTEKGKYVELRCDPISGHTALYWYRQSLGQGPEFLIYFQGTGAADDSGLPNDRFFAVRPEGSVSTLKIQRTERGDSAVYLCASSRTGGSPYEQYFGPGTRLTVT.

This clone has a handful of counts. The J gene is TRBJ2-1, the V gene TRBV11-2; the D gene is possibly TRBD1 (6 bases). The CDR3 has 13 amino acids. Trimming took 5 bases from V and 6 from J, leaving 11 bases between them. The V gene's germline CDR1 is SGHAT and CDR2 FQNNGV. The CDR3 DNA follows: TGTGCCAGCAGCCCCACCAGGGGCAATGAGCAGTTCTTC. Its translation: CASSPTRGNEQFF.

This clone was seen a few times. The rearrangement uses TRBV7-9 and TRBJ2-3, with TRBD1 identical over 12 bases. Germline V lookup: CDR1 SEHNR, CDR2 FQNEAQ (reference sequence). V was clipped by 1 base and J by 4 bases; unmatched bases: 3. This CDR3 region has 16 residues. The CDR3 coding sequence is TGTGCCAGCAGCTTAGTCGGGACAGGGGGCGCAGATACGCAGTATTTT. This codes for CASSLVGTGGADTQYF.

This clone has only a few counts. The chain uses TRBV9 and TRBJ2-1; 7 bases match TRBD2. This CDR3 region has 16 residues. V shed 0 bases, J shed 6 bases, and the junction held 9 bases outside the gene matches. In germline, CDR1 is SGDLS, CDR2 YYNGEE. CDR3 protein: CASSVGGGRRFNEQFF. The CDR3 nucleotides read TGTGCCAGCAGCGTAGGAGGCGGGAGACGGTTCAATGAGCAGTTCTTC.

The chain combines TRBV9 with TRBJ2-1; D not resolved. Trimming took off 0 bases at V and 4 bases at J, with 8 bases between the two ends. Germline V lookup: CDR1 SGDLS, CDR2 YYNGEE. The CDR3 loop spans 14 amino acids. The CDR3: CASSVDDSYNEQFF. The CDR3, as DNA: TGTGCCAGCAGCGTAGATGACTCGTACAATGAGCAGTTCTTC.

This clone was observed a handful of times. The chain employs TRBV7-9 and TRBJ1-6; D gene ambiguous. This CDR3 is 12 amino acids long. V dropped 5 bases and J dropped 8 bases, with 7 bases sitting between them. CDR1 is SEHNR and CDR2 is FQNEAQ in the germline V gene (reference sequence). CDR3 nucleotide sequence: TGTGCCAGCAGCCTGGGCGATTCACCCCTCCACTTT. Protein sequence: CASSLGDSPLHF.

There are a few counts of this clone. As DNA, the CDR3 is TGCAGCGTTCAGGCCACCAGGGGGAGGAACCGACCGAACACTGAAGCTTTCTTT. Protein product: CSVQATRGRNRPNTEAFF. This rearrangement joins TRBV29-1 to TRBJ1-1, with 7 bases aligning to TRBD1. V trimming: 5 bases; J trimming: 1 base; junction bases outside the gene matches: 19. Germline CDR1 is SQVTM and CDR2 is ANQGSEA. The CDR3 extends over 18 amino acids.

This clone has a handful of counts. CDR3 amino acids: CAWIPGLSTEAFF. The CDR3 DNA reads TGTGCCTGGATACCAGGGCTCAGTACTGAAGCTTTCTTT. The rearrangement links TRBV30 to TRBJ1-1, with D perhaps TRBD1 (5 bases). V dropped 4 bases and J dropped 5 bases, with 14 bases sitting between them. The CDR3 runs 13 residues. CDR1 is GTSNPN and CDR2 is SVGIG in the germline V gene (reference sequence).

The CDR3 DNA reads TGTGCCAGCACCTCCGGGGACAGCGACAGAAACATTCAGTACTTC. As protein: CASTSGDSDRNIQYF. The chain uses TRBV6-5 and TRBJ2-4; TRBD1 matches 7 bases. CDR1 and CDR2 from the germline V gene are MNHEY and SVGAGI. The V segment lost 7 bases and the J segment 6 bases; nucleotides outside the gene matches: 12. There are 15 residues in the CDR3.

The chain has TRBV5-4 and TRBJ2-3; 7 bases agree with TRBD1. The CDR3 has 14 residues. J was trimmed by 2 bases and V by 10 bases; bases with no gene match: 10. Germline CDR1 reads SGHNT; CDR2 reads YYREEE (reference sequence). CDR3 amino acids: CAARQGAHTDTQYF. The DNA for the CDR3 is TGTGCCGCCCGACAGGGAGCCCACACAGATACGCAGTATTTT.

This clone was observed a few times. Other DNA sequences in this specimen translate into the identical CDR3. This chain uses TRBV5-1 with TRBJ2-3, with 9 bases lining up with TRBD1. The J segment lost 3 bases and the V segment lost 4 bases, leaving 3 bases of the junction unmatched. The germline V gene has CDR1 SGHRS and CDR2 YFSETQ. This CDR3 has 14 residues. The CDR3 sequence: CASSPGQGTDTQYF. As DNA, the CDR3 is TGCGCCAGCAGCCCGGGACAGGGAACAGATACGCAGTATTTT.

The V gene is TRBV15, the J gene TRBJ1-5; D is uncertain. Trimming left V 5 bases short and J 2 bases short, with 13 bases between. The CDR3 loop spans 15 amino acids. Germline CDR1 and CDR2: LNHNV and YYDKDF (reference sequence). The CDR3 coding sequence is TGTGCCACCAGCCCTCCGGGTAAAGGCAATCAGCCCCAGCATTTT. It specifies CATSPPGKGNQPQHF.

The chain couples TRBV28 to TRBJ1-4, with TRBD1 as a possible D gene (6 bases). Germline CDR1 reads MDHEN; CDR2 reads SYDVKM. Trimming cost V 4 bases and J 8 bases, with 14 bases left between them. CDR3 size: 14 residues. CDR3 residues: CASSSAAGDEKLFF. The CDR3 DNA follows: TGTGCCAGCAGTTCGGCGGCAGGGGACGAAAAACTGTTTTTT. The full variable domain, in which reference TRBV28 and TRBJ1-4 provide the parts outside the CDR3, is DVKVTQSSRYLVKRTGEKVFLECVQDMDHENMFWYRQDPGLGLRLIYFSYDVKMKEKGDIPEGYSVSREKKERFSLILESASTNQTSMYLCASSSAAGDEKLFFGSGTQLSVL.

CDR3 nucleotides: TGTGCCTGGATATTACTCAGGACAGATACGCAGTATTTT. Translation gives CAWILLRTDTQYF. The chain uses TRBV30 and TRBJ2-3; D unclear. The ends were cut back, 4 bases at V and 3 bases at J, with 11 bases in the middle. The germline CDR1 and CDR2 sequences are GTSNPN and SVGIG (reference sequence). The CDR3 is made up of 13 amino acids. Based on the CDR3 plus reference TRBV30 and TRBJ2-3, the full variable domain is SQTIHQWPATLVQPVGSPLSLECTVEGTSNPNLYWYRQAAGRGLQLLFYSVGIGQISSEVPQNLSASRPQDRQFILSSKKLLLSDSGFYLCAWILLRTDTQYFGPGTRLTVL.

This clone was seen more than once but under ten times. This sample includes further DNA sequences coding for the same CDR3. The rearrangement links TRBV4-3 to TRBJ2-2, with D uncertain. V shed 0 bases and J shed 2 bases, with 4 bases lying between them. CDR3 length equals 14 residues. The germline gives CDR1 LGHNA, CDR2 YSLEER. The CDR3 coding sequence is TGCGCCAGCAGCCAAGAACTCAACACCGGGGAGCTGTTTTTT. Amino acid sequence: CASSQELNTGELFF.

This rearrangement joins TRBV9 to TRBJ2-3; 7 nucleotides align to TRBD2. This CDR3 contains 15 residues. Germline CDR1 reads SGDLS; CDR2 reads YYNGEE. Trimming took 7 bases from V and 2 from J; bases not matched to a gene: 10. The CDR3, as DNA: TGTGCCAGCGGGCGGCGGCGGGGGATCACAGATACGCAGTATTTT. This sequence encodes CASGRRRGITDTQYF.

V usage is TRBV4-3 and J usage is TRBJ1-1; maybe TRBD1 (5 bases). CDR1 and CDR2 from the germline V gene are LGHNA and YSLEER. The CDR3 spans 15 residues. V was shortened by 1 base and J by 8 bases, with 17 bases between the two germline ends. CDR3 coding DNA: TGCGCCAGCAGCCAAGTTGGGGAGGGGTCCCCCGAAGCTTTCTTT. Translated, it gives CASSQVGEGSPEAFF.

This clone was seen more than once but under ten times. Other DNA sequences in this sample translate to the same CDR3. The chain recombines TRBV30 with TRBJ1-5; D possibly corresponds to TRBD1 (5 bases). The germline CDR1 and CDR2 sequences are GTSNPN and SVGIG (reference sequence). V was shortened by 0 bases and J by 2 bases, with 8 bases between the two germline ends. The CDR3 sequence is 14 residues long. CDR3 nucleotide sequence: TGTGCCTGGAGTGTACTACAGGGCAATCAGCCCCAGCATTTT. Translated: CAWSVLQGNQPQHF.

The CDR3 nucleotides are TGTGCCAGCAGCCTGAGGACAGGGGCGAATGAAAAACTGTTTTTT. Translating it yields CASSLRTGANEKLFF. V is TRBV9 and J is TRBJ1-4; 9 nucleotides agree with TRBD1. The J segment lost 5 bases and the V segment lost 4 bases, leaving 6 bases of the junction unmatched. The CDR3 loop spans 15 amino acids. Germline CDR1 SGDLS, CDR2 YYNGEE. Full variable domain (rest looked up from reference TRBV9 and TRBJ1-4): DSGVTQTPKHLITATGQRVTLRCSPRSGDLSVYWYQQSLDQGLQFLIQYYNGEERAKGNILERFSAQQFPDLHSELNLSSLELGDSALYFCASSLRTGANEKLFFGSGTQLSVL.

This sequence joins TRBV5-6 and TRBJ2-1; possibly TRBD1 for D (5 bases). In germline, CDR1 is SGHDT, CDR2 YYEEEE. The CDR3 is 14 residues long. The ends were cut back, 0 bases at V and 5 bases at J, with 9 bases in the middle. The DNA for the CDR3 is TGTGCCAGCAGCTTGGATCAGGGTAACAATGAGCAGTTCTTC. It encodes CASSLDQGNNEQFF. Looking up the rest from reference TRBV5-6 and TRBJ2-1 gives the full variable domain: DAGVTQSPTHLIKTRGQQVTLRCSPKSGHDTVSWYQQALGQGPQFIFQYYEEEERQRGNFPDRFSGHQFPNYSSELNVNALLLGDSALYLCASSLDQGNNEQFFGPGTRLTVL.

The rearrangement uses TRBV5-1 and TRBJ2-6; TRBD1 agrees at 8 bases. CDR1 and CDR2 from the germline V gene are SGHRS and YFSETQ. V dropped 5 bases and J dropped 2; count of bases not matched to a gene: 6. The CDR3 sequence is 16 residues long. The CDR3 DNA reads TGCGCCAGCAGTGCAGGGGGCGCGCCTGGGGCCAACGTCCTGACTTTC. It translates to CASSAGGAPGANVLTF.

This clone has a handful of counts. CDR3 in amino acids: CASSLVGGDYEQYF. The DNA for the CDR3 is TGTGCCAGCAGTTTAGTCGGCGGAGACTACGAGCAGTACTTC. The J gene is TRBJ2-7, the V gene TRBV28; D is unresolved. The CDR3 contains 14 residues. The ends were cut back, 2 bases at V and 3 bases at J, with 11 bases in the middle. Germline assignment: CDR1 MDHEN and CDR2 SYDVKM.

This rearrangement joins TRBV6-6 to TRBJ2-5; 8 nucleotides match TRBD1. Germline V gives CDR1 MNHNY, CDR2 SVGAGI (reference sequence). Germline trimming cut 5 bases from V and 6 bases from J; bases unmatched to any gene: 11. This CDR3 region has 15 residues. CDR3 in amino acids: CASSGQGGLDKTQYF. The CDR3 DNA reads as TGTGCCAGCAGTGGACAGGGTGGGTTGGATAAGACCCAGTACTTC.

The chain combines TRBV5-1 with TRBJ1-4, with D hard to call. Germline CDR1 SGHRS, CDR2 YFSETQ. CDR3 length: 14 residues. V lost 0 bases, J lost 5 bases, and 8 bases lay in between. The CDR3 DNA sequence: TGCGCCAGCAGCTTGGGAGGCCTGAATGAAAAACTGTTTTTT. Encoded protein: CASSLGGLNEKLFF.

This clone has only a few counts. This sequence joins TRBV5-1 and TRBJ2-7; the match to TRBD2 covers 14 bases. V gave up 6 bases and J gave up 4 bases; unmatched junction bases: 9. Germline V gene data show CDR1 as SGHRS and CDR2 as YFSETQ. There are 16 residues in the CDR3. The CDR3 DNA reads TGCGCCAGCACTCTGGGGACTAGCGGGAGAGTTTACGAGCAGTACTTC. Translation gives CASTLGTSGRVYEQYF.